This T cell receptor beta chain was obtained from a study of cytomegalovirus exposure and HLA in healthy donors. Study conclusions and caveats: The majority of TCR sequences were rare, yet some public TCRs appeared in many donors. Cytomegalovirus association was assigned to approximately 160 TCR beta chains.

Profiled with immunoSEQ multiplex PCR; TCRdb holds only in-frame clones, not every one. The sample lists 110,000 or so clones; approximately 88% were seen once. A word on this clone: No antigen is known for it.

CDR3 length equals 15 residues. The trim removed 7 bases at V and 2 bases at J, leaving 11 bases unmatched. CDR1 and CDR2 (germline): SGHNT, YENEEA. The sample consisted of PBMCs. The clonotype comes from a man between 18 and 29 years old in good health and CMV-seronegative. The chain is built from TRBV11-3 and TRBJ2-7, with TRBD1 identical over 7 bases. The CDR3 DNA sequence: TGTGCCAGCACGCCACGTTCGACAGGGACCTACGAGCAGTACTTC. Translating it yields CASTPRSTGTYEQYF.